The 25 T cell receptor beta chains reported below all come from one sample, sequenced in a study of blood T cells in healthy people across ages. A second PCR, run for about 6 to 12 cycles, used a sample-barcoded 5' primer plus a J-beta primer mix. TCRdb redid the calling of the 5' RACE reads with MiXCR, one entry per CDR3 protein. The sample has around 900,000 distinct CDR3 sequences, under 30% seen once. The sample consisted of blood. The receptors stem from a woman older than 75 in good health.

This clonotype was recorded a few times. This sequence joins TRBV29-1 and TRBJ1-1; D is ambiguous. Germline V gene sequence: CDR1 SQVTM, CDR2 ANQGSEA. Trimming stripped 6 bases from V and 1 base from J, with 6 bases between. This CDR3 is built from 11 residues. The CDR3 DNA reads as TGCAGCGTCACAGCGAACACTGAAGCTTTCTTT. This translates into CSVTANTEAFF.

Comments on this clonotype: This may come from a read error, since a much larger clone is one base off. The rearrangement joins TRBV29-1 to TRBJ2-5; possibly TRBD1 or TRBD2 for D (5 bases each). The CDR3 contains 13 residues. In germline, CDR1 is SQVTM, CDR2 ANQGSEA. V was shortened by 7 bases and J by 13 bases, with 25 bases between the two germline ends. The CDR3 sequence is CSGTGTVGNERYF. Here the CDR3 DNA reads TGCAGCGGAACCGGGACGGTCGGCAATGAGCGGTACTTC.

As concerns this clonotype: Given a much more abundant clone one base away, this may be a read error. CDR3 sequence: CASSQDPGVKQYF. In DNA form, the CDR3 reads TGTGCCAGCAGCCAAGATCCAGGGGTAAAGCAGTACTTC. The genes are TRBV3-1 and TRBJ2-7; maybe TRBD1 (6 bases). The length of the CDR3 is 13 residues. Germline V gene data show CDR1 as LGHDT and CDR2 as YNNKEL (reference sequence). Trimming removed 0 bases at V and 8 bases at J, with 11 bases between.

This clonotype occurred many times. V gene TRBV7-9 combines with J gene TRBJ1-1, with TRBD1 identical over 7 bases. This CDR3 has 17 amino acids. V trimming: 1 base; J trimming: 0 bases; junction bases outside the gene matches: 8. Germline V CDR1 and CDR2: SEHNR, FQNEAQ (reference sequence). This CDR3 is CASSLGQGGRMNTEAFF. Here the CDR3 DNA reads TGTGCCAGCAGCTTAGGACAGGGTGGAAGAATGAACACTGAAGCTTTCTTT.

Details on this clonotype: A much larger clone lies a single base off, so this may be a read error. The rearrangement joins TRBV21-1 to TRBJ2-7; TRBD1 was called by the table and not checked on the DNA. TRBV21-1 is designated a pseudogene. CDR3 length: 15 residues. The DNA of the CDR3 is TGTGCCAGCAGCAAGAGGCCACAGGGGGCTTACGAGCAGTACTTC. Residues: CASSKRPQGAYEQYF.

V is TRBV4-3 and J is TRBJ1-4; D possibly corresponds to TRBD1 (6 bases). This CDR3 contains 16 residues. Trimming removed 1 base from V and 9 bases from J, with 18 bases in between. Germline CDR1 reads LGHNA; CDR2 reads YSLEER. For the CDR3, the DNA is TGCGCCAGCAGCCAAGTACAGGGCATGGGGGATAAAAAACTGTTTTTT. Translated, it gives CASSQVQGMGDKKLFF.

The rearrangement joins TRBV15 to TRBJ2-3, with D maybe TRBD2 (5 bases). This CDR3 is 16 amino acids long. CDR1 and CDR2 (germline): LNHNV, YYDKDF (reference sequence). The ends were cut back, 0 bases at V and 5 bases at J, with 15 bases in the middle. This CDR3 is CATSRDGPEGVDTQYF. CDR3 bases: TGTGCCACCAGCAGAGATGGACCCGAGGGCGTAGATACGCAGTATTTT.

This clonotype showed up many times. The chain has TRBV6-2 or TRBV6-3 and TRBJ2-1; a weak D match, TRBD2 (7 bases). V gave up 2 bases and J gave up 5 bases, with 16 bases separating them. The length of the CDR3 is 16 residues. The germline V gene encodes CDR1 MNHEY and CDR2 SVGEGT. CDR3 DNA: TGTGCCAGCAGTTACCCTGGCGGGGGCCTGAACAATGAGCAGTTCTTC. Its protein is CASSYPGGGLNNEQFF.

This clonotype came up a few times. A much larger clone lies a single base off, so this may be a read error. The rearrangement uses TRBV9 and TRBJ2-5; either TRBD1 or TRBD2 may supply D (5 bases each). The CDR3 has 15 amino acids. CDR1 and CDR2 (germline): SGDLS, YYNGEE. V dropped 10 bases and J dropped 2 bases, with 21 bases sitting between them. CDR3 protein: CAGTLRGSGQETQYF. The CDR3 DNA sequence: TGTGCCGGCACCCTGAGGGGTTCGGGACAAGAGACCCAGTACTTC.

The gene calls are TRBV27 and TRBJ2-2, with a possible D match to TRBD2 (6 bases). Looked up from germline, CDR1 is MNHEY and CDR2 is SMNVEV (reference sequence). V dropped 3 bases and J dropped 3 bases, with 11 bases sitting between them. This CDR3 region has 15 residues. The CDR3 sequence: CASSFRRGDTGELFF. Here the CDR3 DNA reads TGTGCCAGCAGTTTTAGGAGGGGCGACACCGGGGAGCTGTTTTTT.

The rearrangement uses TRBV10-3 and TRBJ2-5, with a possible D match to TRBD2 (5 bases). The CDR3 runs to 11 residues. The V end lost 3 bases, the J end lost 11 bases, and 10 bases lay between the germline ends. Germline assignment: CDR1 ENHRY and CDR2 SYGVKD. The CDR3 here is CAISEGTRQYF. The DNA for the CDR3 is TGTGCCATCAGTGAAGGAACTAGACAGTACTTC.

This clonotype has a count of ten or more. This rearrangement joins TRBV7-2 to TRBJ2-5, with 10 positions matching TRBD2. The CDR3 loop spans 15 amino acids. Germline loops: CDR1 SGHTA, CDR2 FQGNSA. V gave up 6 bases and J gave up 5 bases; unmatched junction bases: 9. The CDR3 DNA reads as TGTGCCAGCAGTCGGAGCGGGGGGGCCGGGGAGACCCAGTACTTC. This gives the protein CASSRSGGAGETQYF.

At least ten counts were recorded for this clonotype. The rearrangement links TRBV7-8 to TRBJ2-7; 11 nucleotides match TRBD2. The V gene end was trimmed by 5 bases and the J gene end by 2 bases; junction bases not matched to a gene: 8. CDR1 and CDR2 from the germline V gene are SGHVS and FQNEAQ. This CDR3 is built from 16 residues. CDR3 in DNA: TGTGCCAGCAGCCTTCAGACTAGCGGGGCCACCTACGAGCAGTACTTC. It yields the protein CASSLQTSGATYEQYF.

This clonotype was observed a few times. V and J are TRBV12-3 or TRBV12-4 and TRBJ2-2; D gene unclear. Trimming pared 3 bases from V and 3 bases from J, leaving 5 bases between. The CDR3 contains 13 residues. The DNA of the CDR3 is TGTGCCAGCAGTTTCCAGGACACCGGGGAGCTGTTTTTT. As protein: CASSFQDTGELFF.

The table lists this clonotype with a few counts. The chain has TRBV7-2 and TRBJ1-5, with 9 bases aligning to TRBD1. The germline gives CDR1 SGHTA, CDR2 FQGNSA. Trimming removed 6 bases from V and 4 bases from J; junction bases left unmatched: 10. CDR3 length: 16 residues. The CDR3 sequence: CASSRGEGQGNQPQHF. The CDR3 nucleotides read TGTGCCAGCAGTCGCGGGGAGGGACAGGGAAATCAGCCCCAGCATTTT.

This chain uses TRBV4-1 with TRBJ1-6; D call uncertain. The CDR3 is 13 residues long. Deletions cut 4 bases from V and 9 bases from J, with 10 bases between. CDR1 MGHRA and CDR2 YSYEKL come from the germline V gene. The CDR3 nucleotides read TGCGCCAGCAGCCTTCGGCCGGTTTCACCCCTCCACTTT. Its translation: CASSLRPVSPLHF.

Turning to this clonotype: One end of the junction is discordant with germline, which a read error may explain. This rearrangement joins TRBV3-1 to TRBJ1-4; 9 nucleotides line up with TRBD1. The V gene's germline CDR1 is LGHDT and CDR2 YNNKEL (reference sequence). This CDR3 spans 15 amino acids. In DNA, the CDR3 is TGTGCCAGCAGTCCAAGGACAGGGGATAATGAAAAACGGTTTTTT. The encoded protein is CASSPRTGDNEKRFF.

This clonotype turned up a few times. The DNA of the CDR3 is TGTGCCAGCAGCCAAGACCGACTAGCGGGGGTGGAGACTCAGTACTTC. Translated: CASSQDRLAGVETQYF. The rearrangement uses TRBV3-1 and TRBJ2-4; TRBD2 matches 12 bases. This CDR3 has 16 residues. After removal of 0 bases from V and 12 bases from J, the junction contained 9 bases not matched to a gene. CDR1 LGHDT and CDR2 YNNKEL come from the germline V gene (reference sequence).

The rearrangement links TRBV28 to TRBJ1-5; the match to TRBD1 covers 9 bases. Germline values: CDR1 MDHEN, CDR2 SYDVKM. The CDR3 is 18 amino acids. J lost 7 bases, V lost 5 bases, and 18 bases had no gene match. The CDR3 nucleotides are TGTGCCAGCAGTCTGAATCCAACCGGGACAGGGTTCCGGCAGCCCCAGCATTTT. Translated: CASSLNPTGTGFRQPQHF.

With respect to this clonotype: A read error may be the cause here, since a much bigger clone is one base away. The genes are TRBV7-9 and TRBJ1-2; TRBD1 matches 8 bases. Germline-derived CDR1 and CDR2 are SEHNR and FQNEAQ (reference sequence). This CDR3 spans 16 amino acids. CDR3 bases: TGTGCCAGCAGCCCCGGTGGTACAGGGGGAGGCTATGGCTGCACCTTC. Its translation is CASSPGGTGGGYGCTF.

This clonotype was seen a few times. The chain joins TRBV20-1 to TRBJ1-4; the D is unclear. Germline CDR1 and CDR2: DFQATT and SNEGSKA (reference sequence). V was trimmed by 1 base and J by 7 bases, leaving 7 bases between them. The CDR3 is 12 residues long. CDR3: CSARGLGEKLFF. DNA for the CDR3: TGCAGTGCTAGAGGTCTCGGTGAAAAACTGTTTTTT.

This clonotype was counted ten times or more. This chain joins TRBV27 and TRBJ2-7; TRBD2 matches 8 bases. CDR3 size: 15 residues. V lost 7 bases and J lost 4; bases outside the gene matches: 12. Per the germline V gene, CDR1 is MNHEY and CDR2 is SMNVEV (reference sequence). CDR3 sequence reads: CASTPSGLVGYEQYF. CDR3 bases: TGTGCCAGCACCCCATCGGGACTAGTGGGGTACGAGCAGTACTTC.

The sample holds many counts of this clonotype. The chain recombines TRBV4-2 with TRBJ2-3, with D perhaps matching TRBD2 (6 bases). Germline V gives CDR1 LGHNA, CDR2 YNFKEQ. This CDR3 comprises 16 residues. The V and J ends lost 0 bases and 2 bases respectively, with 12 bases between them. The CDR3 is CASSQEGGRITDTQYF. CDR3 in DNA: TGTGCCAGCAGCCAAGAGGGGGGACGGATCACAGATACGCAGTATTTT.

The rearrangement uses TRBV4-1 and TRBJ1-4; D uncertain. V shed 5 bases and J shed 0 bases, with 10 bases lying between them. CDR3 length: 15 residues. CDR1 and CDR2 (germline): MGHRA, YSYEKL. The CDR3 sequence is CASSSSETTNEKLFF. The CDR3 DNA is TGCGCCAGCAGCTCCTCAGAGACAACTAATGAAAAACTGTTTTTT.

CDR3 coding DNA: TGCAGCGTTACCCAGGGGAGCTCCTACAATGAGCAGTTCTTC. Translating it yields CSVTQGSSYNEQFF. This chain joins TRBV29-1 and TRBJ2-1; D might be TRBD1 (6 bases). Germline loops: CDR1 SQVTM, CDR2 ANQGSEA. The CDR3 contains 14 residues. V gave up 5 bases and J gave up 0 bases, with 11 bases separating them.